This T cell receptor (beta chain) came from a study of shared clonotypes between healthy human individuals. Looking at the study overall: Donors had three CD4 naive, three CD4 memory, two CD8 naive and one CD8 memory plate apiece.

The deep-level immunoSEQ assay was used. TCRdb's table, derived via immunoSEQ multiplex PCR, lists solely in-frame clones and lacks some. The sample has approximately 1.9 million clones; around 93% are singletons. Terminally differentiated effector memory CD45RA+ cells were excluded from the naive CD8 cells, which were CD45RO-negative and positively selected for CCR7. The CDR3 runs to 15 residues. Losses at the gene ends were 1 base for V and 2 bases for J; bases not matched to a gene: 3. The V gene's germline CDR1 is MDHEN and CDR2 SYDVKM. V gene TRBV28 combines with J gene TRBJ2-5, with 8 bases that match TRBD1. The sequence derives from a man aged 18-30 years in good health. Some clones in this sample may be carry-over from other donors' samples. The sequenced sample was naive CD8+ T cells from PBMCs. This CDR3 is CASSLLNRGQETQYF. Written as DNA, the CDR3 is TGTGCCAGCAGTTTATTGAACAGGGGGCAAGAGACCCAGTACTTC. Supplemented by reference TRBV28 and TRBJ2-5, the full variable domain reads DVKVTQSSRYLVKRTGEKVFLECVQDMDHENMFWYRQDPGLGLRLIYFSYDVKMKEKGDIPEGYSVSREKKERFSLILESASTNQTSMYLCASSLLNRGQETQYFGPGTRLLVL.